Below, one T cell receptor (beta chain) is given with its context. Its antigen is currently unknown. Since no conserved phenylalanine or tryptophan closes the CDR3, a read error is the likely cause. It is unclear where the CDR3 begins or ends on the DNA, so no DNA is shown, and the CDR3 is as TCRdb lists it. The sample comes from a study of tumor and adjacent non-tumor tissue in lung cancer. Turning to the study itself: Each sample yielded around 4 million productive TCRbeta reads on average. Study conclusions and caveats: Tumor TCR diversity, when higher, was linked to shorter survival.

TCRbeta libraries were built with three rounds of nested PCR, modified from ARM-PCR. TCRdb reprocessed the multiplex PCR reads with MiXCR, giving one entry per CDR3 protein. Of more than 55,000 distinct CDR3 sequences in the sample, under 80% are singletons; the top ten hold more than 35%. The CDR3 is 16 residues long, counting both termini. Germline values: CDR1 MNHNS, CDR2 SASEGT. RNA was extracted from bulk tissue without any cell sorting. Distant lung tissue was collected more than 3 cm away from the tumor edge. Sample: distant non-tumor lung tissue. This chain joins TRBV6-1 and TRBJ1-5; the DNA was not compared with TRBD1, the D call given in the table. The TCR was taken from a man aged 60-69 years with non-small cell lung cancer. The CDR3 sequence: CASTHLGGTENQPQHY.